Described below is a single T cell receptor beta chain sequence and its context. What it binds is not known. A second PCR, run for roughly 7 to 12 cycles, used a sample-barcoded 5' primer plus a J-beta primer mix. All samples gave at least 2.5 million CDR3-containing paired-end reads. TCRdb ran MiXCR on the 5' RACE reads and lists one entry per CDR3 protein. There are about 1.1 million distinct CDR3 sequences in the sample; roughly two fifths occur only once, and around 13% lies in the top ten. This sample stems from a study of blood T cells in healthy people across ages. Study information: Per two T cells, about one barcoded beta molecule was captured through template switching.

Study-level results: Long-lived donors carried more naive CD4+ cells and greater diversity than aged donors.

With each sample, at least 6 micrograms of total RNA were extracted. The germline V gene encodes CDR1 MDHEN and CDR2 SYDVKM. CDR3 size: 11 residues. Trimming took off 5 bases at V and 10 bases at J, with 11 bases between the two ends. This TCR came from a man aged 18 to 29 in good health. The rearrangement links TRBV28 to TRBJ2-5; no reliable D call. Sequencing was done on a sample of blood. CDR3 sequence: CASSRKWGQYF. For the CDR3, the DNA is TGTGCCAGCAGTCGTAAATGGGGCCAGTACTTC.